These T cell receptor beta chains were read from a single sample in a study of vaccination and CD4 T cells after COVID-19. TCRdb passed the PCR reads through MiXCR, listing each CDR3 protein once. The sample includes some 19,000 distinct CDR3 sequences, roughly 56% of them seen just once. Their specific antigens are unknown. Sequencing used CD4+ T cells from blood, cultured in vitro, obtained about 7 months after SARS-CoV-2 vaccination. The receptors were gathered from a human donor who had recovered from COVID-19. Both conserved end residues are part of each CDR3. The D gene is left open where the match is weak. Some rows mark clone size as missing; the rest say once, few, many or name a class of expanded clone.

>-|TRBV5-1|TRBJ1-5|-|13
CASSPGPTEPQHF
TGCGCCAGCAGCCCAGGGCCAACAGAGCCCCAGCATTTT
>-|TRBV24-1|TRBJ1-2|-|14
CATSGPASPYGYTF
TGTGCCACCAGTGGTCCCGCTTCCCCGTATGGCTACACCTTC
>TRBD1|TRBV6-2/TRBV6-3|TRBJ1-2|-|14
CASRRGQGSYGYTF
TGTGCCAGCAGGCGGGGACAGGGGTCCTATGGCTACACCTTC
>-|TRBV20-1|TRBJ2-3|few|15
CSARDLFGGTDTQYF
TGCAGTGCTAGAGATCTTTTTGGAGGCACAGATACGCAGTATTTT
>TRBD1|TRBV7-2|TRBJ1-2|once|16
CASSLDRPTGRVGYTF
TGTGCCAGCAGCTTAGATCGGCCGACAGGGCGGGTTGGCTACACCTTC
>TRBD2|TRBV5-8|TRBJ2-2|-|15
CASSLVGLASGELFF
TGTGCCAGCAGCTTGGTAGGACTAGCATCCGGGGAGCTGTTTTTT
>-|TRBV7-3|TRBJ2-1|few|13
CASSLAGQNEQFF
TGTGCCAGCAGCTTAGCGGGACAGAATGAGCAGTTCTTC
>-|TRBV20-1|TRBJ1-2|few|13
CSARSRVDYGYTF
TGCAGTGCTAGGTCCAGGGTTGACTATGGCTACACCTTC
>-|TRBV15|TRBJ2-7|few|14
CATSLGSRGYEQYF
TGTGCGACCTCATTGGGGTCTCGAGGATACGAGCAGTACTTC
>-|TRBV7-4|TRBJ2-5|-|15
CASSVGGHPEETQYF
TGTGCCAGCAGCGTAGGGGGGCACCCCGAAGAGACCCAGTACTTC
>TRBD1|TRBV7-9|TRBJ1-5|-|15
CASSSTGNSNQPQHF
TGTGCCAGCAGCTCGACAGGGAATAGCAATCAGCCCCAGCATTTT
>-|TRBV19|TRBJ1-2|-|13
CASSIGGSYGCTF
TGTGCCAGTAGTATAGGGGGCTCCTATGGCTGCACCTTC
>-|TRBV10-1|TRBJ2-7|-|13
CARAPGTFHEQYF
TGCGCCAGGGCCCCAGGGACATTCCACGAGCAGTACTTC
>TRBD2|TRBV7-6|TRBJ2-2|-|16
CASSKTSGVGTGELFF
TGTGCCAGCAGCAAAACTAGCGGGGTGGGCACCGGGGAGCTGTTTTTT
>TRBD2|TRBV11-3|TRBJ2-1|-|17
CASSIGRTSGGYNEQFF
TGTGCCAGCAGCATCGGTAGGACTAGCGGGGGCTACAATGAGCAGTTCTTC
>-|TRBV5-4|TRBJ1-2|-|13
CASSSGQNYGYTF
TGTGCCAGCAGCTCGGGACAAAACTATGGCTACACCTTC
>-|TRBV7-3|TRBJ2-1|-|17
CASSLGSRLSGRNEQFF
TGTGCCAGCAGCTTAGGGTCCCGCCTTTCAGGTAGGAATGAGCAGTTCTTC
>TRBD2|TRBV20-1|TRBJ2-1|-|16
CSATPLAGSSYNEQFF
TGCAGTGCTACACCCTTAGCGGGGAGCTCCTACAATGAGCAGTTCTTC
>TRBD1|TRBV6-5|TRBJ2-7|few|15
CASSYSTGGAYEQYF
TGTGCCAGCAGTTACTCGACAGGGGGCGCATACGAGCAGTACTTC
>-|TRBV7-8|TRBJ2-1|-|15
CASSVAGPPFDEQFF
TGTGCCAGCAGCGTGGCCGGCCCTCCCTTTGATGAGCAGTTCTTC
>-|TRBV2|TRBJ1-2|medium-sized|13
CASSDGEGYGYTF
TGTGCCAGCAGTGATGGGGAAGGCTATGGCTACACCTTC
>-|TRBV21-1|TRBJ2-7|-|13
CASRDDRGDEQYF
TGTGCCAGCAGAGATGACAGGGGGGACGAGCAGTACTTC
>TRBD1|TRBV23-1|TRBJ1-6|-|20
CASSQSDRGSSWSYNSPLHF
TGCGCCAGCAGTCAATCTGACAGGGGTTCGTCTTGGTCCTATAATTCACCCCTCCACTTT
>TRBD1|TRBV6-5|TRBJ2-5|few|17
CASSFRTGGDHQETQYF
TGTGCCAGCAGTTTCCGGACAGGGGGCGATCACCAAGAGACCCAGTACTTC
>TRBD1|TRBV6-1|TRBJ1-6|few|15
CASSLAGQGLRPLHF
TGTGCCAGCAGCTTAGCAGGACAGGGCCTTAGGCCCCTCCACTTT
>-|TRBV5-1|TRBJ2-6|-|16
CASSLSAVPGANVLTF
TGCGCCAGCAGCTTGAGTGCGGTCCCTGGGGCCAACGTCCTGACTTTC
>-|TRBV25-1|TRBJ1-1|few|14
CASSERGVNTEAFF
TGTGCCAGCAGTGAAAGGGGGGTGAACACTGAAGCTTTCTTT
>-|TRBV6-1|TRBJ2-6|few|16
CASSDAGTSGANVLTF
TGTGCCAGCAGTGACGCAGGCACCTCTGGGGCCAACGTCCTGACTTTC
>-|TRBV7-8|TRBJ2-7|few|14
CASSSRTGSYEQYF
TGTGCCAGCAGCTCCAGGACGGGCTCCTACGAGCAGTACTTC
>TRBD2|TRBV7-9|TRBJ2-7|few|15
CASSFSGRASYEQYF
TGTGCCAGCAGCTTTAGCGGGAGGGCCTCGTACGAGCAGTACTTC
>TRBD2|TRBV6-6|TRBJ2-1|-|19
CASSYSGTSGRWSYNEQFF
TGTGCCAGCAGTTACTCGGGGACTAGCGGGAGATGGAGTTACAATGAGCAGTTCTTC
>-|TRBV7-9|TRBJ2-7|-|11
CASSPSYEQYF
TGTGCCAGCAGTCCATCCTACGAGCAGTACTTC
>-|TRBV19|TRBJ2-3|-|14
CASSILAGKNTQYF
TGTGCCAGTAGTATTTTAGCTGGCAAAAATACGCAGTATTTT
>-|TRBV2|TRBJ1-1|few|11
CASSERGEAFF
TGTGCCAGCAGTGAGCGTGGCGAAGCTTTCTTT
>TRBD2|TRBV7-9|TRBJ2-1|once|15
CASSPGTSGGNEQFF
TGTGCCAGCAGCCCGGGGACTAGCGGGGGTAATGAGCAGTTCTTC
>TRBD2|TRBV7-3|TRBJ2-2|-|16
CASSPRGGTDTGELFF
TGTGCCAGCAGCCCGCGGGGGGGAACGGACACCGGGGAGCTGTTTTTT
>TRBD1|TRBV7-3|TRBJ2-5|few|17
CASSPQAGTGGQETQYF
TGTGCCAGCAGCCCTCAAGCCGGGACAGGGGGGCAAGAGACCCAGTACTTC
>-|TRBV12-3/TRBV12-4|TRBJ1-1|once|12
CASSTQGGEAFF
TGTGCCAGCAGTACTCAGGGTGGGGAAGCTTTCTTT
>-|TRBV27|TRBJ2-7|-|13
CASSTLMDYEQYF
TGTGCCAGCAGTACCCTTATGGACTACGAGCAGTACTTC
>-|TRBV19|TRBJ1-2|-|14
CASSTRTANYGYTF
TGTGCCAGTAGTACCAGGACAGCTAACTATGGCTACACCTTC
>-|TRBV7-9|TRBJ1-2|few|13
CASSLQGHYGYTF
TGTGCCAGCAGCTTGCAGGGACACTATGGCTACACCTTC
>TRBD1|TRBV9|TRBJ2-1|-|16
CASSETGGPALNEQFF
TGTGCCAGCAGCGAGACAGGGGGCCCTGCCCTCAATGAGCAGTTCTTC
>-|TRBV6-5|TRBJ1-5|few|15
CASSYTGHLNQPQHF
TGTGCCAGCAGTTACACGGGACATTTAAATCAGCCCCAGCATTTT